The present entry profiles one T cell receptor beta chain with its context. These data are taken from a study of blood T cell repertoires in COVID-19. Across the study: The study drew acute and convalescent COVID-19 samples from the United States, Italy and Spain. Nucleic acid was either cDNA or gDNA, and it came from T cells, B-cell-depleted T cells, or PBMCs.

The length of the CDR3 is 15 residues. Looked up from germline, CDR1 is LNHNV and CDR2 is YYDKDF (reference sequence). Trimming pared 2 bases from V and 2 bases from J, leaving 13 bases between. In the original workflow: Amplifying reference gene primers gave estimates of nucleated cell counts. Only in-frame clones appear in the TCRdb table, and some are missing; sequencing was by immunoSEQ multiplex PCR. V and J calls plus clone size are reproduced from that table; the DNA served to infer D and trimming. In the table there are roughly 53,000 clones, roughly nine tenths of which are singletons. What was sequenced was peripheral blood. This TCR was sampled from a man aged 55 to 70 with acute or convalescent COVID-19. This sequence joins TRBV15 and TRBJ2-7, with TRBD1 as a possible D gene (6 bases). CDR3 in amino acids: CATSRHDRSAYEQYF. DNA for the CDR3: TGTGCCACCAGCAGACACGACAGGAGTGCCTACGAGCAGTACTTC.